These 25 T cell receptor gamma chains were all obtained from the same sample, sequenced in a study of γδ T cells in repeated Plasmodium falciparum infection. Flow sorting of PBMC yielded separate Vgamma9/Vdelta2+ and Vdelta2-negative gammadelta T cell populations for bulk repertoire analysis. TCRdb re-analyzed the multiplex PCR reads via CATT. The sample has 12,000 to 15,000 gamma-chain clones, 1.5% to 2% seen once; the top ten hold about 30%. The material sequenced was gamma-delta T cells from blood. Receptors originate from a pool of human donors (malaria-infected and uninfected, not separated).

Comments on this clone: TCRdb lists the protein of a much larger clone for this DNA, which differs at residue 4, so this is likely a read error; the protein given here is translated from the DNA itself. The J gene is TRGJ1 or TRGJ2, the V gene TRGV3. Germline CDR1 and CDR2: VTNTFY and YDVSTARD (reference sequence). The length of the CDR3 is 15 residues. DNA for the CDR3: TGTGCCACCTTGGACAGGCAGGGGAATTATTATAAGAAACTCTTT. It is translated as CATLDRQGNYYKKLF.

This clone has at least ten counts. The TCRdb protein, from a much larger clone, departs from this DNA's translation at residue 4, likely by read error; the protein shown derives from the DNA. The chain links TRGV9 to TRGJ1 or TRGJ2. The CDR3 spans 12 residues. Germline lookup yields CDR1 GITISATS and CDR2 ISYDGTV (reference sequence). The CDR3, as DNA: TGTGCCTTGCGGGAGGTCTATTATAAGAAACTCTTT. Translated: CALREVYYKKLF.

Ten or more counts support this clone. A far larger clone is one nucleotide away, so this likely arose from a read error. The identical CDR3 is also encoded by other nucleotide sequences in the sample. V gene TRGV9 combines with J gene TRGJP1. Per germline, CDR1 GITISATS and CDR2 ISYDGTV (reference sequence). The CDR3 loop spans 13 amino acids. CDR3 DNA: TGCGCCTTGTGGGTGGACACTGGTTGGTTCAAGATATTT. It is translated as CALWVDTGWFKIF.

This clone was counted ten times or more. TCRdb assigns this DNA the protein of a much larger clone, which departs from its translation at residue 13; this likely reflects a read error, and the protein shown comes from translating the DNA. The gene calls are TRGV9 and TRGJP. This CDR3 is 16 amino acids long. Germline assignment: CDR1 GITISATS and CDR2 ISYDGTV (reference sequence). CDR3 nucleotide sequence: TGTGCCTTGTGGGCCCAAGGTGAGTTGGGCAAAAAAGTCAAGGTATTT. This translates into CALWAQGELGKKVKVF.

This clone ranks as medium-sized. The CDR3 is CATWDRPLRYKKLF. The CDR3 DNA reads as TGTGCCACCTGGGACAGGCCATTGAGATATAAGAAACTCTTT. This chain links TRGV3 with TRGJ1 or TRGJ2. The germline CDR1 and CDR2 sequences are VTNTFY and YDVSTARD (reference sequence). This CDR3 is 14 amino acids long. With V trimmed by 0 bases and J by 7 bases, 9 bases remained unmatched.

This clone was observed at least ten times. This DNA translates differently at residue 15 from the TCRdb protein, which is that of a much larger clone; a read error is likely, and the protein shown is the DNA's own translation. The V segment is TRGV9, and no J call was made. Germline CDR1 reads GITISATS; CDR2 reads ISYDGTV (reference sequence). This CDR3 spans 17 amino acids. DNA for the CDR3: TGTGCCTTGTGGGAGGACGAACCAGAGTTGGGCAAAAAAATCAGGGTATTT. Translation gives CALWEDEPELGKKIRVF.

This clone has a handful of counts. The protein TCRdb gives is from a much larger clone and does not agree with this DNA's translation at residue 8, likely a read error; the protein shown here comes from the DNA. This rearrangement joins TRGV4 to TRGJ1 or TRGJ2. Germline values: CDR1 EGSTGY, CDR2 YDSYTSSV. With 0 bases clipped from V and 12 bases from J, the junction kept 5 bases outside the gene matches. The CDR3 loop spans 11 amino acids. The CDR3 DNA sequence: TGTGCCACCTGGGATGGGCGAACGAAACTCTTT. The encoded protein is CATWDGRTKLF.

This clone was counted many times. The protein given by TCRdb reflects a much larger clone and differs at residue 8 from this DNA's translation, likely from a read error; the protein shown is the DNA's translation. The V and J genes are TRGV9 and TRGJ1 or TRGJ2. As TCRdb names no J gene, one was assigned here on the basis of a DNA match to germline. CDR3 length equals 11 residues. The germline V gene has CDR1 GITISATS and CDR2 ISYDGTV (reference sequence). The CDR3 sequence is CALWVSYEKLF. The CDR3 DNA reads TGTGCCTTGTGGGTATCTTATGAGAAACTCTTT.

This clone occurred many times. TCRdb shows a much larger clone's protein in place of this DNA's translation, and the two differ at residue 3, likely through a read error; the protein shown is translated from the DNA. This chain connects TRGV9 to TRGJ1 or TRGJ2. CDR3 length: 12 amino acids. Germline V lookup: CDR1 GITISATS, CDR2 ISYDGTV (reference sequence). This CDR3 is CASWEPYYKKLF. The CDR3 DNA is TGTGCCTCGTGGGAGCCATATTATAAGAAACTCTTT.

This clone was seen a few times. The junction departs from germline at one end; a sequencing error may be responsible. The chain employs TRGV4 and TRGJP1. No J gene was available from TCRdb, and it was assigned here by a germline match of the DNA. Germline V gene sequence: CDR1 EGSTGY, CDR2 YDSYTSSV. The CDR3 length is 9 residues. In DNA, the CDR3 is TGTACCACTGGTTGGTTCAAGATATTT. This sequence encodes CTTGWFKIF.

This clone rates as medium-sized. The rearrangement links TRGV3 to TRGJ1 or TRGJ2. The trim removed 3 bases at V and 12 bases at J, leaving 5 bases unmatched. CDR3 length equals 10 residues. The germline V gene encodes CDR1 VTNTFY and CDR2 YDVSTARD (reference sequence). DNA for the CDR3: TGTGCCACCTGGGACGATAGGAAACTCTTT. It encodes CATWDDRKLF.

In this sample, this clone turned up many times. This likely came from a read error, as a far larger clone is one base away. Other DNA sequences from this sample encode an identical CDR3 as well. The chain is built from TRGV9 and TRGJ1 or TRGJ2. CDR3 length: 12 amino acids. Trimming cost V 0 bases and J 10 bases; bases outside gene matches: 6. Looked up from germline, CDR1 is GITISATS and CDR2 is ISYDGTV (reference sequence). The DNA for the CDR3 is TGTGCCTTGTGGGAGGTGGAGGACAAGAAACTCTTT. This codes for CALWEVEDKKLF.

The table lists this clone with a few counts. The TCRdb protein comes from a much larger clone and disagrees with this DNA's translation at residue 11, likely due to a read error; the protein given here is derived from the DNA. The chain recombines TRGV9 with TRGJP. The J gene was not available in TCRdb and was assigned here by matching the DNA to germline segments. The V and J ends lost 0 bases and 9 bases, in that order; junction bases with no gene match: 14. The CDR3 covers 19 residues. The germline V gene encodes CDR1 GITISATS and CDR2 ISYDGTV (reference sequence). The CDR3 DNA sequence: TGTGCCTTGTGGGAGGTGCATTTTTCGGGAGGGTTGGGCAAAAAAATCAAGGTATTT. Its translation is CALWEVHFSGGLGKKIKVF.

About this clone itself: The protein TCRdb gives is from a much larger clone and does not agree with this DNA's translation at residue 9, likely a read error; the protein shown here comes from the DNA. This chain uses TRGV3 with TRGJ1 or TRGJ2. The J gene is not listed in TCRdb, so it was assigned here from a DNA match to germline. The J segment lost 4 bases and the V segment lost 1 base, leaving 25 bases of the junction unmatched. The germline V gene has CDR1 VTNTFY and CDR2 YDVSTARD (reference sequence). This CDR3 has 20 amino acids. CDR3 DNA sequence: TGTGCCACCTGGGACAGACCCATTAGTTACCACCTCCCCCTCTATTATAAGAAACTCTTT. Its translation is CATWDRPISYHLPLYYKKLF.

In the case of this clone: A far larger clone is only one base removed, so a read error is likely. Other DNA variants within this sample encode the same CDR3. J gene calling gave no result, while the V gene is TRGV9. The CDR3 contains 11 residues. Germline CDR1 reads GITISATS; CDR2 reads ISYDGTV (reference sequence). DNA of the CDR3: TGTGCCTTGTCTAAAAGGCATAAGAAACTCTTC. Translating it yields CALSKRHKKLF.

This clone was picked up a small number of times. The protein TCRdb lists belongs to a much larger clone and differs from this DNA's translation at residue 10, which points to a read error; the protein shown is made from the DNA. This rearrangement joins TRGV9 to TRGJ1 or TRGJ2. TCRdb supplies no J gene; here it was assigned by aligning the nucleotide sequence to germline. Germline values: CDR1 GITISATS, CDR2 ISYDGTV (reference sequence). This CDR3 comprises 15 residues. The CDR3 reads CALWEAIPNCYKKLF. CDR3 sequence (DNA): TGTGCCTTGTGGGAGGCGATACCGAATTGTTATAAGAAACTCTTT.

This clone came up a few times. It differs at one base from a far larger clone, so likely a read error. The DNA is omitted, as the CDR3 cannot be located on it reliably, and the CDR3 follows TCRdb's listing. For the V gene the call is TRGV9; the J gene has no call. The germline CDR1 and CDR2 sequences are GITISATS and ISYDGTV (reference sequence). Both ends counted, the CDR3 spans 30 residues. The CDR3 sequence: CALWEAEIRNSLAVEQHWLSQVSIGRIQHF.

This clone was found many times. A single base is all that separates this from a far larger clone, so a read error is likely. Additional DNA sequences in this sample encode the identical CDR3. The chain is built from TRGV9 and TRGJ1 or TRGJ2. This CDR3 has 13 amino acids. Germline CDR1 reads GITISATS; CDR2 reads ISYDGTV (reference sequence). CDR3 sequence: CALCPRPYYKKLF. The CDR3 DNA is TGTGCCTTGTGCCCTAGACCTTATTATAAGAAGCTCTTT.

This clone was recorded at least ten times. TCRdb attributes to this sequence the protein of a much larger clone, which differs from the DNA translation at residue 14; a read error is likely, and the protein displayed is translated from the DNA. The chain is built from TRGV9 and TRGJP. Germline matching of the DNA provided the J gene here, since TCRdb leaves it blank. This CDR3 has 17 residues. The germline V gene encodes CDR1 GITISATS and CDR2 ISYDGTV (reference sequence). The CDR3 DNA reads TGTGCCTTGTGGGTAAAACGAACAGAGTTGGGCAAAAAAAGCAAGGTATTT. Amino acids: CALWVKRTELGKKSKVF.

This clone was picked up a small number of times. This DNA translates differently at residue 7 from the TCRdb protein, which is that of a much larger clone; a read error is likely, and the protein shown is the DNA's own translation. The CDR3 spells CATWDGLSWPKLF. As DNA, the CDR3 is TGTGCCACCTGGGATGGGCTTTCGTGGCCGAAACTCTTT. This chain joins TRGV4 and TRGJ1 or TRGJ2. The J gene, absent from TCRdb, was called here by matching the DNA to germline. From germline, CDR1 is EGSTGY and CDR2 YDSYTSSV. Trimming cost V 0 bases and J 12 bases; bases outside gene matches: 11. The CDR3 is made up of 13 amino acids.

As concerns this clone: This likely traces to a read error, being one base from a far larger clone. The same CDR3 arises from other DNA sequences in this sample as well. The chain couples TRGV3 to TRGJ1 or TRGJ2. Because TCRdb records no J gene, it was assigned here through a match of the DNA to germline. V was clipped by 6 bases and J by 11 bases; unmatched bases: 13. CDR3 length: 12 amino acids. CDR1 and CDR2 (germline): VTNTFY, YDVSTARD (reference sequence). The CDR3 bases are TGTGCCACCTGGTCTCACCCCGGGGAGAAACTCTTT. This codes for CATWSHPGEKLF.

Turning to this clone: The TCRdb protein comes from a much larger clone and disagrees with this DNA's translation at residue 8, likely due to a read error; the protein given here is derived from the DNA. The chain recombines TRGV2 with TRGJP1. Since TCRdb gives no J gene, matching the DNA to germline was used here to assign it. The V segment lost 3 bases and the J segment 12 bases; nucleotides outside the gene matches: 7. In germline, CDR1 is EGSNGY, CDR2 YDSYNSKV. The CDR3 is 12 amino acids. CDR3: CATWDSCRFKIF. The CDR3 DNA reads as TGTGCCACCTGGGACTCCTGTAGGTTCAAGATATTT.

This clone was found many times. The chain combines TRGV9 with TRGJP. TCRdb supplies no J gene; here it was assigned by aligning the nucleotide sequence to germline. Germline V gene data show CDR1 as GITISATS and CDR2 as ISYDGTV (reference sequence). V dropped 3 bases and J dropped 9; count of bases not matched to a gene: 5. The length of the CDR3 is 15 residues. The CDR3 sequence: CALWEKGLGKKIKVF. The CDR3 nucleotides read TGTGCCTTGTGGGAGAAGGGGTTGGGCAAAAAAATCAAGGTATTT.

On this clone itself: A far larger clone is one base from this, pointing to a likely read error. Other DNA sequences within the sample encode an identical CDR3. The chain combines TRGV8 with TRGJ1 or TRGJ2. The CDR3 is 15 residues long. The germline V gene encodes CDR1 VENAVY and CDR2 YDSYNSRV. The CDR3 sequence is CATWDSHSNYYKKLF. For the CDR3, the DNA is TGTGCCACCTGGGATAGCCACTCGAATTATTATAAGAAACTCTTC.

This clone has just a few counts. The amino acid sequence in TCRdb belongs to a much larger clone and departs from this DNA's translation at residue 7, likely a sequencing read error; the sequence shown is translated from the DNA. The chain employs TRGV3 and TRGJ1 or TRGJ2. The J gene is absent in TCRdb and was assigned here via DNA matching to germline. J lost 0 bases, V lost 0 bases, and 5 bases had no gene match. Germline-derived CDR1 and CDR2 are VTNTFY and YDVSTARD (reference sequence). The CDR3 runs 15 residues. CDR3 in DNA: TGTGCCACCTGGGACAGGGAGGGGAATTATTATAAGAAACTCTTT. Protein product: CATWDREGNYYKKLF.